The 9 T cell receptor beta chains in this list originate from one sample, sequenced in a study of T cells in localized non-small cell lung cancer. Data came from immunoSEQ multiplex PCR; TCRdb stores just in-frame clones and leaves some out. The profile shows 130,000 or so clones, 89% of them singletons. Sequenced here: peripheral blood, sampled before any cancer treatment. The receptors stem from a female donor of 60 years or more with stage I lung adenocarcinoma.

The chain links TRBV4-1 to TRBJ2-1; 12 nucleotides match TRBD2. CDR3 length: 15 residues. The ends lost 6 bases at V and 4 bases at J; junction bases unmatched: 4. CDR1 and CDR2 (germline): MGHRA, YSYEKL. The CDR3 bases are TGCGCCAGCAGTCCCGGACTAGCGGGGTACAATGAGCAGTTCTTC. Its translation: CASSPGLAGYNEQFF.

The chain links TRBV5-1 to TRBJ1-5, with 7 bases that match TRBD1. CDR1 and CDR2 from the germline V gene are SGHRS and YFSETQ. The junction had 3 bases not matched to a gene; V was cut back by 2 bases and J by 7 bases. This CDR3 spans 13 amino acids. The CDR3 region has the DNA TGCGCCAGCAGCTTTACAGGGGAACAGCCCCAGCATTTT. Protein: CASSFTGEQPQHF.

V and J are TRBV4-1 and TRBJ2-5; a weak D match, TRBD2 (5 bases). Germline assignment: CDR1 MGHRA and CDR2 YSYEKL. The CDR3 loop spans 16 amino acids. The V gene lost 4 bases and the J gene lost 0 bases, with 15 bases spanning the gap. The CDR3, as DNA: TGCGCCAGCAGCCCAAGTGGCGGACTGTACCAAGAGACCCAGTACTTC. This translates into CASSPSGGLYQETQYF.

V is TRBV7-2 and J is TRBJ1-1; 8 bases match TRBD1. V was pared by 6 bases and J by 3 bases, with 6 bases of the junction left unmatched. There are 14 residues in the CDR3. CDR1 SGHTA and CDR2 FQGNSA come from the germline V gene. The CDR3 region has the DNA TGTGCCAGCAGGTTGACAGGGGCCGACACTGAAGCTTTCTTT. Its translation: CASRLTGADTEAFF.

V usage is TRBV28 and J usage is TRBJ1-2; no firm D call. This CDR3 is built from 12 residues. V lost 6 bases to trimming and J lost 7 bases, with 12 bases between them. The germline CDR1 and CDR2 sequences are MDHEN and SYDVKM. The CDR3 protein is CASRPPMSGYTF. The CDR3 coding sequence is TGTGCCAGCAGGCCCCCAATGAGTGGCTACACCTTC.

The chain has TRBV19 and TRBJ1-5; 7 bases map to TRBD1. The CDR3 runs 15 residues. Germline assignment: CDR1 LNHDA and CDR2 SQIVND (reference sequence). V shed 1 base, J shed 6 bases, and the junction held 6 bases outside the gene matches. CDR3 in amino acids: CASSIGRGGVQPQHF. CDR3 nucleotides: TGTGCCAGTAGTATAGGTAGAGGGGGCGTTCAGCCCCAGCATTTT.

The rearrangement uses TRBV18 and TRBJ1-5; 7 nucleotides line up with TRBD1. Germline trimming cut 1 base from V and 4 bases from J; bases unmatched to any gene: 7. Per the germline V gene, CDR1 is KGHSH and CDR2 is LQKENI. The CDR3 has 16 amino acids. CDR3 bases: TGTGCCAGCTCACCACAACAGGGGATGGGGAATCAGCCCCAGCATTTT. This codes for CASSPQQGMGNQPQHF.

The J gene is TRBJ2-7, the V gene TRBV11-3, with TRBD1 identical over 9 bases. The CDR3 contains 16 residues. Losses at the gene ends were 1 base for V and 1 base for J; bases not matched to a gene: 5. The germline gives CDR1 SGHNT, CDR2 YENEEA. CDR3 sequence: CASSLGGTGNSYEQYF. The CDR3 DNA reads as TGTGCCAGCAGCTTAGGTGGGACAGGGAATTCCTACGAGCAGTACTTC.

The genes are TRBV2 and TRBJ2-1; D possibly corresponds to TRBD1 (6 bases). Trimming left V 4 bases short and J 0 bases short, with 13 bases between. There are 16 residues in the CDR3. Per germline, CDR1 SNHLY and CDR2 FYNNEI. The CDR3 spells CASSGGQGSSYNEQFF. CDR3 sequence (DNA): TGTGCCAGCAGTGGGGGGCAGGGGAGCTCCTACAATGAGCAGTTCTTC.